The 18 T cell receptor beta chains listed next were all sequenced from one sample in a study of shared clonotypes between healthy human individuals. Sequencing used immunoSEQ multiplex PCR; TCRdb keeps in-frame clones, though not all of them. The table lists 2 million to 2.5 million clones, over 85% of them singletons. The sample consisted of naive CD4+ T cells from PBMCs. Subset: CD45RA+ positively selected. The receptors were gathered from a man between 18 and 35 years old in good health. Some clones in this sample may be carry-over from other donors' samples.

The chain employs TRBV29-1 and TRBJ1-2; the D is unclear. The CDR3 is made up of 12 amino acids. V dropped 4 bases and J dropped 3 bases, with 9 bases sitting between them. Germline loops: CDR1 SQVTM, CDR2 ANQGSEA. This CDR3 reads CSVAGSHYGYTF. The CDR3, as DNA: TGCAGCGTTGCGGGCAGCCACTATGGCTACACCTTC.

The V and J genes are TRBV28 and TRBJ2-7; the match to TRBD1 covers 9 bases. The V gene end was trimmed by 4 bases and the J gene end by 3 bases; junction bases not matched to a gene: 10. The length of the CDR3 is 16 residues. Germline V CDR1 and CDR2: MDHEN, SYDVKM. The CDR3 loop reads CASSSPGTGRGYEQYF. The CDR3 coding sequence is TGTGCCAGCAGTTCGCCCGGGACAGGGAGAGGCTACGAGCAGTACTTC. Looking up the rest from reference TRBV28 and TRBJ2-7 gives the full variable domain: DVKVTQSSRYLVKRTGEKVFLECVQDMDHENMFWYRQDPGLGLRLIYFSYDVKMKEKGDIPEGYSVSREKKERFSLILESASTNQTSMYLCASSSPGTGRGYEQYFGPGTRLTVT.

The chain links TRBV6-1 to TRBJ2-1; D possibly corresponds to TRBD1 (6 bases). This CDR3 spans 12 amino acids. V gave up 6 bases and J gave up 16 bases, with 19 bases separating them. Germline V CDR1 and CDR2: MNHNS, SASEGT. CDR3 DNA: TGTGCCAGCAGAATAGGGGACATCGGTACATTCTTC. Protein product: CASRIGDIGTFF.

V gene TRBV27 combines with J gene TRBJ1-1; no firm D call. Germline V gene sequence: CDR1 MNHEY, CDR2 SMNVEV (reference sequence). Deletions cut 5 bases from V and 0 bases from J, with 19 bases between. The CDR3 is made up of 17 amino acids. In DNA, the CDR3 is TGTGCCAGCAGTCCCTCGGGGAAGGCTTGGTTGAACACTGAAGCTTTCTTT. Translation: CASSPSGKAWLNTEAFF.

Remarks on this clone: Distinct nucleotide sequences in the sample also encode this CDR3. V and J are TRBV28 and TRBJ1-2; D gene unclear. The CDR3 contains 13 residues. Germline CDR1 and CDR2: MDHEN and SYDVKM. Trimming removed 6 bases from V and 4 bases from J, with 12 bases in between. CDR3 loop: CASSPGVFYGYTF. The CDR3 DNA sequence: TGTGCCAGCAGCCCCGGGGTGTTCTATGGCTACACCTTC.

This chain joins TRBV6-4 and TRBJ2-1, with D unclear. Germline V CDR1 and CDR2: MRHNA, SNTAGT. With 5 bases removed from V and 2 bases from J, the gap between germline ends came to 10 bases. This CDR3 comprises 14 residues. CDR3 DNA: TGTGCCAGCAGTCCAGGTTTCACCTACAATGAGCAGTTCTTC. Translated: CASSPGFTYNEQFF.

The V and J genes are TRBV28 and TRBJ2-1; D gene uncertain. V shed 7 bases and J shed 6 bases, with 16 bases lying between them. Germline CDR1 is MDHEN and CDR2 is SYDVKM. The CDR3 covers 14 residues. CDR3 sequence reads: CASKVRLLPNEQFF. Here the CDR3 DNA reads TGTGCCAGCAAAGTAAGGCTCCTCCCCAATGAGCAGTTCTTC.

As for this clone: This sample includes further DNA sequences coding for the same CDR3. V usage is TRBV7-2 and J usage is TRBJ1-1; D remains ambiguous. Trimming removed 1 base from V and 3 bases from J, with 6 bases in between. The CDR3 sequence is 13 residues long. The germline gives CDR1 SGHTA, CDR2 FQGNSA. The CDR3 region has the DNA TGTGCCAGCAGCTTAGTCCGGGACACTGAAGCTTTCTTT. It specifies CASSLVRDTEAFF.

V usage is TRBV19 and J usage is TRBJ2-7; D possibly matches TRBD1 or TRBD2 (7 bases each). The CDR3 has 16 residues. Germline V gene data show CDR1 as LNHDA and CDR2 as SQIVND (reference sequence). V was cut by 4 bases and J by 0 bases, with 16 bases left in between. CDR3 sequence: CASSTSGQAISYEQYF. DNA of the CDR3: TGTGCCAGTAGTACTAGCGGACAGGCAATCTCCTACGAGCAGTACTTC.

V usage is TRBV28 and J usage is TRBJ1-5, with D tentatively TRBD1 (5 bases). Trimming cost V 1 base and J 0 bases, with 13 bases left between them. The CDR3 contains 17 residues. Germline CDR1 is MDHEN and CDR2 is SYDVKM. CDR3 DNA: TGTGCCAGCAGTTTATCTAGACAGTCCTATAGCAATCAGCCCCAGCATTTT. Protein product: CASSLSRQSYSNQPQHF.

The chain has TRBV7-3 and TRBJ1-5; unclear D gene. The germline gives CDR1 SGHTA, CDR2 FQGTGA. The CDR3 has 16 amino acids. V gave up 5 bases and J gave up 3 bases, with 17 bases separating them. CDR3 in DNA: TGTGCCAGCAGCCACATGGATCGGGGTCCCAATCAGCCCCAGCATTTT. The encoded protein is CASSHMDRGPNQPQHF.

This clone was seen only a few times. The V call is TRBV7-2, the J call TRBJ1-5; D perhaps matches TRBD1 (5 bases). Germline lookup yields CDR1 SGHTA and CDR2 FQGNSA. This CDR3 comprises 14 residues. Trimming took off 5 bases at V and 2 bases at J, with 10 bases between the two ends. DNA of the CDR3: TGTGCCAGCAGCGGGGACGTAGGCAATCAGCCCCAGCATTTT. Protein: CASSGDVGNQPQHF.

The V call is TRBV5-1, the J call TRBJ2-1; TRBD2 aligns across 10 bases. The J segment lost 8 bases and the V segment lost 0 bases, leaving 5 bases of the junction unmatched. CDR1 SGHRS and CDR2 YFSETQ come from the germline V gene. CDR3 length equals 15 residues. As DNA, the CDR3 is TGCGCCAGCAGCTTGGTAGCGGGAGGTACGGATGAGCAGTTCTTC. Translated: CASSLVAGGTDEQFF.

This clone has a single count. The CDR3 DNA is TGTGCCAGCAGTCGCCCCGGGACAATTGAAGCTTTCTTT. This translates into CASSRPGTIEAFF. J is TRBJ1-1 and V is TRBV6-5; D perhaps matches TRBD1 (6 bases). The V end lost 5 bases, the J end lost 7 bases, and 14 bases lay between the germline ends. CDR3 length: 13 amino acids. CDR1 and CDR2 (germline): MNHEY, SVGAGI.

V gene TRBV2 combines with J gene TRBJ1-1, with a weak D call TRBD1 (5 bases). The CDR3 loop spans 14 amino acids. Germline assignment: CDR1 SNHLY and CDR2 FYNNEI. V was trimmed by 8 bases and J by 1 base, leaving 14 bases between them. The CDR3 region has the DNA TGTGCCAGCCGAGGGTGGACATCGAACACTGAAGCTTTCTTT. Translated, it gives CASRGWTSNTEAFF.

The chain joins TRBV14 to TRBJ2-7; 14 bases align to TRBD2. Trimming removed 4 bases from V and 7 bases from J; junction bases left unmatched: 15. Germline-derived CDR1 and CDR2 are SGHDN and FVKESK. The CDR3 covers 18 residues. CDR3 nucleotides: TGTGCCAGCAGCCCAATCTTAACACACGGACTAGCGGGAGGAGAGCAGTACTTC. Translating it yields CASSPILTHGLAGGEQYF.

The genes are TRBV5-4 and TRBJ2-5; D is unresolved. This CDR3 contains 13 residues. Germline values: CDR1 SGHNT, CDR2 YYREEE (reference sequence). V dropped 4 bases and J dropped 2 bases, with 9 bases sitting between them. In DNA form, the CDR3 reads TGTGCCAGCAGCCTGACCCCGCAAGAGACCCAGTACTTC. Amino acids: CASSLTPQETQYF.

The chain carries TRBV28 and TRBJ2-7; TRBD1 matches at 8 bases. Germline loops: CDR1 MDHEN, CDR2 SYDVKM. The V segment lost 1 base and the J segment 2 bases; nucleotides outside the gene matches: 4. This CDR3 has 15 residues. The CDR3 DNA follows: TGTGCCAGCAGTTTATATCCGGACAGGGCCTACGAGCAGTACTTC. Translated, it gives CASSLYPDRAYEQYF.